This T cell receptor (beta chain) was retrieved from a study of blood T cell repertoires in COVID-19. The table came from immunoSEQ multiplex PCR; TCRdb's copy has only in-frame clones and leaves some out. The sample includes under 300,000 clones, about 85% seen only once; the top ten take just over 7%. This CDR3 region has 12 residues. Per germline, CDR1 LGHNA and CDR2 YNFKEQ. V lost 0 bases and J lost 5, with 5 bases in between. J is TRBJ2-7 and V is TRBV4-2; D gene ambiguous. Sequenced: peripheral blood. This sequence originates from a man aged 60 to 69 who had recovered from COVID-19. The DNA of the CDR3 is TGTGCCAGCAGCCAAGATGGCCACGAGCAGTACTTC. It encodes CASSQDGHEQYF.